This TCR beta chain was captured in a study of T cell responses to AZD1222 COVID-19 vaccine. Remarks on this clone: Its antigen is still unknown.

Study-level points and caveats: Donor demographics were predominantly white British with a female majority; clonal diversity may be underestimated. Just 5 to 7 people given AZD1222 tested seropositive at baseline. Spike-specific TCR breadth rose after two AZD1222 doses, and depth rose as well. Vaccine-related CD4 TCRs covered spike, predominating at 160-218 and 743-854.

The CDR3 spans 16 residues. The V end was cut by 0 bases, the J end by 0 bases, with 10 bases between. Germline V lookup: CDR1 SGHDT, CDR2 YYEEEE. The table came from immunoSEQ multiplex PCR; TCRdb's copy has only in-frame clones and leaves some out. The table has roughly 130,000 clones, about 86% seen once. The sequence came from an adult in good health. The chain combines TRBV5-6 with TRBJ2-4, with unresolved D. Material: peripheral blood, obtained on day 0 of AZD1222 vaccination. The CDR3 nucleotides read TGTGCCAGCAGCTTGGGGAGCTATGTAGCCAAAAACATTCAGTACTTC. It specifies CASSLGSYVAKNIQYF.